This T cell receptor beta chain was observed in a study of cytomegalovirus exposure and HLA in healthy donors. This clone was observed a handful of times. Its antigen is still unknown. This CDR3 region has 15 residues. CDR1 and CDR2 from the germline V gene are MRHNA and SNTAGT. J was trimmed by 7 bases and V by 2 bases; bases with no gene match: 0. Overall study findings and caveats: In an earlier analysis, about 87% or about 30%: the productive usage of most TCR beta V segments. The authors listed 150 to 200 TCR beta chains as cytomegalovirus-associated.

Vbeta (60) and Jbeta (13) primers were used in the PCR. Assay: immunoSEQ multiplex PCR; the TCRdb copy retains only in-frame clones and omits some. Of about 200,000 clones in the sample, around four fifths were seen once. V is TRBV6-4 and J is TRBJ2-1, with 15 positions matching TRBD2. The specimen was PBMCs. The TCR sequence derives from a man aged 50 or older in good health and CMV-seronegative. In DNA, the CDR3 is TGTGCCAGCAGTGACGGGACTAGCGGGGGGAATGAGCAGTTCTTC. Its translation: CASSDGTSGGNEQFF.